The text below deals with one T cell receptor beta chain. This entry comes from a study of Ad26.COV2.S vaccination and SARS-CoV-2 variants. V shed 5 bases and J 4 bases; nucleotides not matched to a gene: 13. The CDR3 totals 17 residues. The germline V gene encodes CDR1 SEHNR and CDR2 FQNEAQ (reference sequence). TCRdb's table, derived via immunoSEQ multiplex PCR, lists solely in-frame clones and lacks some. The sample holds 300,000 to 400,000 clones, around 86% seen once. As for treatment: some 20 received Ad26.COV2.S at low or high dose, single or two shots; about 5 received placebo; per-sample allocation not given. Material that was analyzed had been drawn on day 63 after the first vaccine or placebo injection.

The chain is built from TRBV7-9 and TRBJ1-1; 10 bases align to TRBD1. The starting material was peripheral blood, obtained in a trial of Ad26.COV2.S vaccine versus placebo. The clonotype originates from a person aged 18 to 65 who received the Ad26.COV2.S COVID-19 vaccine or a placebo. CDR3 coding DNA: TGTGCCAGCAGCGGGTGGACAGGGGGGCGTATGAGCACTGAAGCTTTCTTT. Its protein product is CASSGWTGGRMSTEAFF.